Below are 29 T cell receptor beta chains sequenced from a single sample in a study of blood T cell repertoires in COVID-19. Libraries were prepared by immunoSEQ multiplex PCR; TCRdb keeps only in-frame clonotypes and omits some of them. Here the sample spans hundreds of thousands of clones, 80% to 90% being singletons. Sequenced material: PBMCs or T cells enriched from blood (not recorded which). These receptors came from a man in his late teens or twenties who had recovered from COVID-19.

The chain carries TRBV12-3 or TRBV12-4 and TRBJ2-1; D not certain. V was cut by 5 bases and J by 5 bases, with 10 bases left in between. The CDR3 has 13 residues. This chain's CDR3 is CASSPGAHNEQFF. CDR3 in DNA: TGTGCCAGCAGTCCCGGAGCCCACAATGAGCAGTTCTTC.

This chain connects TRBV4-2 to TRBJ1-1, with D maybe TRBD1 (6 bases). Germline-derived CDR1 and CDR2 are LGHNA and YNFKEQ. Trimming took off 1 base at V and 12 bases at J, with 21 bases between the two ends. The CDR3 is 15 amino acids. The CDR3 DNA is TGTGCCAGCAGCCAAGCAACAGGGCGGGGGATCGGGACTTTCTTT. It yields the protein CASSQATGRGIGTFF.

CDR3 loop: CASSESPPYSGNTIYF. CDR3 DNA: TGTGCCAGCAGTGAATCTCCCCCTTACTCTGGAAACACCATATATTTT. The chain employs TRBV6-1 and TRBJ1-3; D is ambiguous. Trimming removed 2 bases from V and 0 bases from J, with 11 bases in between. The CDR3 has 16 amino acids. CDR1 is MNHNS, CDR2 SASEGT, per germline.

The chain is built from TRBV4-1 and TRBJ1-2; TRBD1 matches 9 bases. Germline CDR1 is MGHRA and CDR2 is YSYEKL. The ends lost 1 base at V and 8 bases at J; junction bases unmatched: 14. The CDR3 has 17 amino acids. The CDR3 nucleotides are TGCGCCAGCAGCCAAGTTATCGGGACGAACAGGGGGCAGGGCTACACCTTC. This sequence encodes CASSQVIGTNRGQGYTF.

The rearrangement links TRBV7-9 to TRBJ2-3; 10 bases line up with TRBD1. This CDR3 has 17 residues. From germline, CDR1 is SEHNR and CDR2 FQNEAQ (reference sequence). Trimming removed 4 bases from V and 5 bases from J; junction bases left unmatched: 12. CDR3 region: CASSSRIDRGQGDTQYF. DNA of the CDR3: TGTGCCAGCAGCTCCAGAATCGACAGGGGGCAAGGAGATACGCAGTATTTT.

CDR3 nucleotides: TGTGCCAGCAGCTTAACAGGGGTAGGCAATCAGCCCCAGCATTTT. This sequence encodes CASSLTGVGNQPQHF. V gene TRBV9 combines with J gene TRBJ1-5; 7 positions match TRBD1. J gave up 2 bases and V 4 bases, and 6 bases lay outside the gene matches. CDR1 and CDR2 from the germline V gene are SGDLS and YYNGEE. This CDR3 contains 15 residues. Full variable domain (outside the CDR3, taken from reference TRBV9 and TRBJ1-5): DSGVTQTPKHLITATGQRVTLRCSPRSGDLSVYWYQQSLDQGLQFLIQYYNGEERAKGNILERFSAQQFPDLHSELNLSSLELGDSALYFCASSLTGVGNQPQHFGDGTRLSIL.

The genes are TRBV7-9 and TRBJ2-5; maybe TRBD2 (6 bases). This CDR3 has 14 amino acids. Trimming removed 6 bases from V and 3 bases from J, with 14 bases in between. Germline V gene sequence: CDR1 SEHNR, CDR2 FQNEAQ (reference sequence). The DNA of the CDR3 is TGTGCCAGCAGACTGGACTATCCCAAAGAGACCCAGTACTTC. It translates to CASRLDYPKETQYF.

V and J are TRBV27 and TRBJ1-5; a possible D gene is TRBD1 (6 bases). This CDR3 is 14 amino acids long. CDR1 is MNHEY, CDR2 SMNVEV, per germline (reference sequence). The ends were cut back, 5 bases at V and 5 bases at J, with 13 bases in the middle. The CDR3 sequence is CASSVETGHQPQHF. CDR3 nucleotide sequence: TGTGCCAGCAGTGTCGAGACAGGTCATCAGCCCCAGCATTTT.

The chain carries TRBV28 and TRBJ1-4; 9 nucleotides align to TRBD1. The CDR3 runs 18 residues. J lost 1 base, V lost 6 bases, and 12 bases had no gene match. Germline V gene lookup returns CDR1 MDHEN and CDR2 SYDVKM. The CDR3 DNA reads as TGTGCCAGCAGGACCAAAAACAGGGGGCTCGGAACTAATGAAAAACTGTTTTTT. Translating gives CASRTKNRGLGTNEKLFF.

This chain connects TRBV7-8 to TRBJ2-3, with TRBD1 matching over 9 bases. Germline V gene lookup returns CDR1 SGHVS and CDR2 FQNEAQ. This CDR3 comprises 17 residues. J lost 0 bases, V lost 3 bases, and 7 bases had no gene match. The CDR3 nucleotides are TGTGCCAGCAGCTTCGGACAGGGGTCGACCAGCACAGATACGCAGTATTTT. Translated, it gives CASSFGQGSTSTDTQYF.

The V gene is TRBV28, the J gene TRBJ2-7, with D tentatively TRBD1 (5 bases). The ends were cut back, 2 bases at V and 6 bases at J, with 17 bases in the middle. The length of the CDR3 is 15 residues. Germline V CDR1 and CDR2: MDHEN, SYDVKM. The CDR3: CASSLGSAGLSEQYF. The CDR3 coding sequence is TGTGCCAGCAGTTTAGGGTCCGCAGGGTTAAGCGAGCAGTACTTC.

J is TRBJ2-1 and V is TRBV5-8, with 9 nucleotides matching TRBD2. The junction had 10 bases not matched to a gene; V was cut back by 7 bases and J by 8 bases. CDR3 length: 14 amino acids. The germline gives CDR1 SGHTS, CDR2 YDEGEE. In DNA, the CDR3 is TGTGCCAGCGTTGGACTAGCGAAGTCCTATGAGCAGTTCTTC. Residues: CASVGLAKSYEQFF.

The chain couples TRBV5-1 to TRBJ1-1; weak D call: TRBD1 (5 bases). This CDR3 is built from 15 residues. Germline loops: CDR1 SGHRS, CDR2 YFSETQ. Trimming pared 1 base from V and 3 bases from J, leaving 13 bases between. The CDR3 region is CASSLRRVGDTEAFF. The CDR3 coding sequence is TGCGCCAGCAGCTTGAGGAGGGTGGGGGACACTGAAGCTTTCTTT.

The CDR3: CASGDRANYGYTF. The DNA for the CDR3 is TGTGCCAGTGGTGACAGAGCTAACTATGGCTACACCTTC. J is TRBJ1-2 and V is TRBV19, with TRBD1 as a possible D gene (5 bases). The CDR3 covers 13 residues. With 8 bases removed from V and 0 bases from J, the gap between germline ends came to 10 bases. Germline CDR1 reads LNHDA; CDR2 reads SQIVND (reference sequence).

For the CDR3, the DNA is TGTGCCACCAGTGATAGTAGGCTAGCGGGATTCGCTACCTACGAGCAGTACTTC. Translating it yields CATSDSRLAGFATYEQYF. This chain uses TRBV24-1 with TRBJ2-7, with 9 bases aligning to TRBD2. The V segment lost 3 bases and the J segment 2 bases; nucleotides outside the gene matches: 13. The CDR3 is 18 amino acids. Germline-derived CDR1 and CDR2 are KGHDR and SFDVKD.

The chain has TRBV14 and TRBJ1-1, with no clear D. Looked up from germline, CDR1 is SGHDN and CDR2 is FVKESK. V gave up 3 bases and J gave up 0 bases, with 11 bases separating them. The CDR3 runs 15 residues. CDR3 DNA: TGTGCCAGCAGCCAGAACAGTAACATGAACACTGAAGCTTTCTTT. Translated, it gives CASSQNSNMNTEAFF.

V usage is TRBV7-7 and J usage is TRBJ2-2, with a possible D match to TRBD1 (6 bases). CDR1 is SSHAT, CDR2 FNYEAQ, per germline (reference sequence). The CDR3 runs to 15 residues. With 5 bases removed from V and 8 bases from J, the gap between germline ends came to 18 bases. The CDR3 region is CASSLDTGSAGELFF. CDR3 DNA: TGTGCCAGCAGCCTTGATACAGGGTCCGCGGGGGAGCTGTTTTTT.

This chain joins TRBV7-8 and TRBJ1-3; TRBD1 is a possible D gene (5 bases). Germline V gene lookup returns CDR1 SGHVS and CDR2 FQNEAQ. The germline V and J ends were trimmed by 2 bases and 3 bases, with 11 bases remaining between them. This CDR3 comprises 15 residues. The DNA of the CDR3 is TGTGCCAGCAGCTTACTGTCCGGGGGTGGAAACACCATATATTTT. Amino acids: CASSLLSGGGNTIYF.

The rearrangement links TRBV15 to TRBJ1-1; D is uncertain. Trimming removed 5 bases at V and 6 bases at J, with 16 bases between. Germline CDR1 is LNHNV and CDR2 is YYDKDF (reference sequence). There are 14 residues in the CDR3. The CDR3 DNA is TGTGCCACCAGCGAAGACCGGGGAGCCGCTGAAGCTTTCTTT. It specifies CATSEDRGAAEAFF.

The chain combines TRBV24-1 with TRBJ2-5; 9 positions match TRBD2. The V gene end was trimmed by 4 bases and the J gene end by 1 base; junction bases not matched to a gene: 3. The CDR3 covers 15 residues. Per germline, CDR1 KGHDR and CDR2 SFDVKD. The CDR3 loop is CATSEASGIQETQYF. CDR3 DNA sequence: TGTGCCACCAGTGAGGCTAGCGGGATCCAAGAGACCCAGTACTTC.

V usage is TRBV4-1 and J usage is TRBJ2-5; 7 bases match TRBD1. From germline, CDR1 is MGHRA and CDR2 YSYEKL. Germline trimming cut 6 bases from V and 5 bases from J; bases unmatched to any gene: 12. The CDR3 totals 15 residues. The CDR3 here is CASSYGQGVLETQYF. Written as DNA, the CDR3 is TGCGCCAGCAGTTATGGGCAGGGGGTTTTGGAGACCCAGTACTTC.

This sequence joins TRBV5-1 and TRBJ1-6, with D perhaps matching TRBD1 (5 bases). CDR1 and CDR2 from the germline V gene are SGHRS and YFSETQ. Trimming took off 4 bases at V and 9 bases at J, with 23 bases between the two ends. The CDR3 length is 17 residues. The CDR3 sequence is CASSHQSPGLNPSPLHF. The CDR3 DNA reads TGCGCCAGCAGCCACCAAAGCCCAGGGTTAAATCCTTCACCCCTCCACTTT.

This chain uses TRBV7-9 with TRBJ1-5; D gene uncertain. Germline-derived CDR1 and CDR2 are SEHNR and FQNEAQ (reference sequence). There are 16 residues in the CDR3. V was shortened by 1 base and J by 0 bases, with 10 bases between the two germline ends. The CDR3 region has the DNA TGTGCCAGCAGCTTAGGGGGAGGGTATAGCAATCAGCCCCAGCATTTT. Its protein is CASSLGGGYSNQPQHF. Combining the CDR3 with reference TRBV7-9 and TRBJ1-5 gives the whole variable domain DTGVSQNPRHKITKRGQNVTFRCDPISEHNRLYWYRQTLGQGPEFLTYFQNEAQLEKSRLLSDRFSAERPKGSFSTLEIQRTEQGDSAMYLCASSLGGGYSNQPQHFGDGTRLSIL.

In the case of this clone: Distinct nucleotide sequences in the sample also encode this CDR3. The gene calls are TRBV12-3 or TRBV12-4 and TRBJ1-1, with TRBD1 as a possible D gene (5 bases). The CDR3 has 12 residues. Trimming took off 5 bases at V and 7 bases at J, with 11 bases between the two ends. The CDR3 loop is CASSPGGIEAFF. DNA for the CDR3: TGTGCCAGCAGTCCTGGGGGGATTGAAGCTTTCTTT.

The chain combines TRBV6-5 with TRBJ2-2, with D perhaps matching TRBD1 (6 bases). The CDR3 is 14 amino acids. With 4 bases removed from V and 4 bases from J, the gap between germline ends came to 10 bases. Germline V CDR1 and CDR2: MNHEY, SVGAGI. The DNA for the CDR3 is TGTGCCAGCAGTTCCACAGGGATCACCGGGGAGCTGTTTTTT. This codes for CASSSTGITGELFF.

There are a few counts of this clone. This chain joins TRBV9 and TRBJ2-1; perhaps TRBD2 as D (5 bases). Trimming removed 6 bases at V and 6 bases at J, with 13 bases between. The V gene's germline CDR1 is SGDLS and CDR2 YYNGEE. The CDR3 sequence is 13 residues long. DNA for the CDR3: TGTGCCAGCACCCCCGGGGTAGGCAATGAGCAGTTCTTC. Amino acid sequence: CASTPGVGNEQFF.

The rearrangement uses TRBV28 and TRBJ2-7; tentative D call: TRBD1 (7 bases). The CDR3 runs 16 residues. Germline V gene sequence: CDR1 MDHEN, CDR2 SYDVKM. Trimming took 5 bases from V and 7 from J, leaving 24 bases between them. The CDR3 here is CASSHPQNRGGREQYF. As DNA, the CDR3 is TGTGCCAGCAGTCACCCACAAAACAGGGGTGGGAGGGAGCAGTACTTC.

DNA of the CDR3: TGCGCCAGCAGCCCGGGGTCAGGTTCTCAGAATCAGCCCCAGCATTTT. Translated, it gives CASSPGSGSQNQPQHF. The V call is TRBV5-1, the J call TRBJ1-5; no reliable D call. This CDR3 has 16 amino acids. Germline loops: CDR1 SGHRS, CDR2 YFSETQ. Trimming took off 4 bases at V and 4 bases at J, with 18 bases between the two ends.

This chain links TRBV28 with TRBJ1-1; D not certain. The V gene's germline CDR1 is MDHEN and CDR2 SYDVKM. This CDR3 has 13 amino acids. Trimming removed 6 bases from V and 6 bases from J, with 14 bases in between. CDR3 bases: TGTGCCAGCAGCCTCGAGGTAGGCCCTGAAGCTTTCTTT. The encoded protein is CASSLEVGPEAFF.